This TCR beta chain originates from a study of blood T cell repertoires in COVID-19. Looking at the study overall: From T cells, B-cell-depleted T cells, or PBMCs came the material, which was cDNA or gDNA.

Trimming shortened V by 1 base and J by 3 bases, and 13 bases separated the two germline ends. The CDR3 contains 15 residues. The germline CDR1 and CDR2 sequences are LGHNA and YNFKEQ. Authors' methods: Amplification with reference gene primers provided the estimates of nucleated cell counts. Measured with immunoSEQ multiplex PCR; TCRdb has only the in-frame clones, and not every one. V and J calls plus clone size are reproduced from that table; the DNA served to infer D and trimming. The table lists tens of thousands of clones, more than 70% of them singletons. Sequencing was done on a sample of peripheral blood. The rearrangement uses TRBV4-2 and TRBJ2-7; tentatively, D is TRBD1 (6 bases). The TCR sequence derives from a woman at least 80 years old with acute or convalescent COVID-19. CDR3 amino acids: CASSQVAQGIYEQYF. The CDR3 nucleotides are TGTGCCAGCAGCCAAGTTGCACAGGGTATCTACGAGCAGTACTTC.